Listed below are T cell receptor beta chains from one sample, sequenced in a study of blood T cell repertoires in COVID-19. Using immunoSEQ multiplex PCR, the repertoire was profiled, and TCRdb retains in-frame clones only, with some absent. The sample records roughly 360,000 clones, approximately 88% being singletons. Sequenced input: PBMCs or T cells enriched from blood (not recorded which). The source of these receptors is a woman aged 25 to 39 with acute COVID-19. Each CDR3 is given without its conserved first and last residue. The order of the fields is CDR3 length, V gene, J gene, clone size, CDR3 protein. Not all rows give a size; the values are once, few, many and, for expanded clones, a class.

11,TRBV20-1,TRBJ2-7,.,SASSRTGEEQY
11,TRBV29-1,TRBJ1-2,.,SVEGPANYGYT
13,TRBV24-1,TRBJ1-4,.,ATSDARGPNEKLF
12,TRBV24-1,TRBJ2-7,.,ATRGTGEDYEQY
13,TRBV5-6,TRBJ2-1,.,ASSLQGGFYNEQF
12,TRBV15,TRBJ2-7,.,ATSRGLGGYEQY
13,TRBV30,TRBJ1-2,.,AWSVGAREVDGYT
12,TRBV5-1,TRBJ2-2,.,ASSSRGGAGELF
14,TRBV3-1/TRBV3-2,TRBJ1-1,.,ASSQDLGRGNTEAF
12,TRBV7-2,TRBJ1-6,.,ASSTGDYNSPLH
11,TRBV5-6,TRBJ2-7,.,ASSVNQGSEQY
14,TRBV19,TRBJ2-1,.,ASTGTSGGRYNEQF
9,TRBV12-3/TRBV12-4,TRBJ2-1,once,ASQIGNEQF
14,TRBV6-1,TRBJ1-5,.,ASSVGTGVFNQPQH
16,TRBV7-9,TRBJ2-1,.,ASSLAVRDISSYNEQF
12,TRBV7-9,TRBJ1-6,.,ASSPQGDLSPLH
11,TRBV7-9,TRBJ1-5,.,ASSLGGRQPQH
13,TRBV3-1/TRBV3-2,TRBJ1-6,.,ASSQGNSYNSPLH
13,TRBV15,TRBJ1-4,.,ATSVTGGGGEKLF
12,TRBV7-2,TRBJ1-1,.,ASSLESMAGEAF
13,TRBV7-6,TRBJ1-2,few,ASSLGDRGDGGYT
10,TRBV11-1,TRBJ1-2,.,ASSPAGTSYT
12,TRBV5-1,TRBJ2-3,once,ASSLWPGTDTQY
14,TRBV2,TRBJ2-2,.,ASSGTGGQVGGELF
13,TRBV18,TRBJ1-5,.,ASSPLGGSNQPQH